The rows below give T cell receptor beta chains drawn from one sample of a study of molecular identifiers for immune sequencing clone quantification. TCRdb called the PCR reads again in MiXCR, with one record for every CDR3 protein. The sample yields 85,000 to 90,000 distinct CDR3 sequences, around 19% seen once. Sequenced: naive CD8+ T cells from blood, with Jurkat cell RNA spiked in. Receptor source: a human donor in good health. Some libraries in this study had Jurkat cell RNA spiked in. Each CDR3 is given with its conserved first and last residue. The D gene is left open where the match is weak. Size values are once, few and many counts, or a class for expanded clones, and some rows have none.

CDR3 DNA	CDR3 protein	D gene	V gene	J gene	clone size
TGCGCCAGCTTCGCGGGGGCCTCGGGGGAGACCCAGTACTTC	CASFAGASGETQYF	NA	TRBV5-1	TRBJ2-5	many
TGTGCCAGCAGAGATCAGGACAGGGACTCCACCGGGGAGCTGTTTTTT	CASRDQDRDSTGELFF	TRBD1	TRBV12-3/TRBV12-4	TRBJ2-2	many
TGTGCCAGCAGAGAGTTGGGCACTGAAGCTTTCTTT	CASRELGTEAFF	NA	TRBV27	TRBJ1-1	NA
TGTGCCAGCAGCTTACAGTTCCAGGGGGGCACAGATACGCAGTATTTT	CASSLQFQGGTDTQYF	TRBD1	TRBV13	TRBJ2-3	many
TGTGCCAGCAGTTCACAGGGGTACTCTGGGGCCAACGTCCTGACTTTC	CASSSQGYSGANVLTF	TRBD1	TRBV6-2/TRBV6-3	TRBJ2-6	many
TGTGCCAGCAGTGCCCAGGTGGGGTACTATGGCTACACCTTC	CASSAQVGYYGYTF	NA	TRBV27	TRBJ1-2	few
TGTGCCAGCAGCACCGGGACAGGGAGTTCGGGAGATACGCAGTATTTT	CASSTGTGSSGDTQYF	TRBD1	TRBV11-3	TRBJ2-3	many
TGTGCCAGCAGCCTAAGCGGGAGCTTCTACGAGCAGTACTTC	CASSLSGSFYEQYF	TRBD2	TRBV28	TRBJ2-7	NA
TGTGCCAGCAGCTTGAGTGGGGGGGTCGACGAGCAGTACTTC	CASSLSGGVDEQYF	TRBD2	TRBV5-5	TRBJ2-7	many
TGCGCCAGCAGCTTGGACGCCTACGAGCAGTACTTC	CASSLDAYEQYF	NA	TRBV5-1	TRBJ2-7	many
TGCAGCGTTCCACTGGGGGTAAATGAGCAGTTCTTC	CSVPLGVNEQFF	NA	TRBV29-1	TRBJ2-1	many
TGTGCCAGCAGGGGCGCTAGCGGGGTCGGGGAGCTGTTTTTT	CASRGASGVGELFF	TRBD2	TRBV9	TRBJ2-2	many
TGCAGCGTTGAGTCGCCTAGCGGGAACACCGGGGAGCTGTTTTTT	CSVESPSGNTGELFF	TRBD2	TRBV29-1	TRBJ2-2	many
TGTGCCAGCAGCTTAGCAGGGTACAATGAGCAGTTCTTC	CASSLAGYNEQFF	NA	TRBV11-2	TRBJ2-1	many
TGTGCCTGCAGCTCTACAGGGGGCGTCAATCAGCCCCAGCATTTT	CACSSTGGVNQPQHF	TRBD1	TRBV7-9	TRBJ1-5	many
TGTGCCAGCAGCGAGACTAGCAGAAATACGCAGTATTTT	CASSETSRNTQYF	TRBD2	TRBV9	TRBJ2-3	NA
TGTGCCAGCAGTTTAAGTGGGGGGACGGGACGGACCGGGGAGCTGTTTTTT	CASSLSGGTGRTGELFF	NA	TRBV12-3/TRBV12-4	TRBJ2-2	many
TGCAGTGCCGGGCAGATATGGGAAGGGGGCGAGCAGTACTTC	CSAGQIWEGGEQYF	NA	TRBV20-1	TRBJ2-7	many
TGTGCCAGCAGCCCGCCCGCCGCGAGGGCCCACGAGCAGTACTTC	CASSPPAARAHEQYF	NA	TRBV14	TRBJ2-7	many
TGTGCCAGCAGTTTAGGGACTGCCGCTAGCACAGATACGCAGTATTTT	CASSLGTAASTDTQYF	NA	TRBV28	TRBJ2-3	many
TGTGCCAGCAGTTTACCTAGCGGGATGGGTGAGCAGTTCTTC	CASSLPSGMGEQFF	TRBD2	TRBV12-3/TRBV12-4	TRBJ2-1	many
TGTGCCACCAGTGACGAGACACTGGAGACCCAGTACTTC	CATSDETLETQYF	NA	TRBV24-1	TRBJ2-5	many
TGTGCCAGCAGCTCCCGACTCGGTGGGTACGAGCAGTACTTC	CASSSRLGGYEQYF	NA	TRBV6-2/TRBV6-3	TRBJ2-7	many
TGCGTCAGCAGCCAAGGCCGGGTGAAAAGACCCTATAATTCACCCCTCCACTTT	CVSSQGRVKRPYNSPLHF	NA	TRBV4-3	TRBJ1-6	many
TGCGCCAGCAGCTTGATGACAGGGGCCAAGAACACTGAAGCTTTCTTT	CASSLMTGAKNTEAFF	TRBD1	TRBV5-1	TRBJ1-1	many
TGCGCCAGCAGTGAATCGAGGGATCTAGCTTTCTTT	CASSESRDLAFF	NA	TRBV10-2	TRBJ1-1	many
TGTGCCACCGACGCGCGGGACCGCACAGATACGCAGTATTTT	CATDARDRTDTQYF	NA	TRBV2	TRBJ2-3	many
TGTGCCAGCAGGGACGGACTAGCGGGGGGGCGAGATACGCAGTATTTT	CASRDGLAGGRDTQYF	TRBD2	TRBV7-9	TRBJ2-3	many
TGTGCCAGCAGCTTGTGGACTAGCGGGCCAACCCGGAATGAGCAGTTCTTC	CASSLWTSGPTRNEQFF	TRBD2	TRBV5-6	TRBJ2-1	few
TGTGCCAGCAGCTTAGTAGCAGGGCATGAAAAACTGTTTTTT	CASSLVAGHEKLFF	NA	TRBV7-9	TRBJ1-4	many
TGTGCCAGCAGCTCCGAGGGCTGGAGTCGTTACGAGCAGTACTTC	CASSSEGWSRYEQYF	NA	TRBV27	TRBJ2-7	few
TGTGCCAGCAGCCTGGGACAGAGGAGCTCCTACGAGCAGTACTTC	CASSLGQRSSYEQYF	TRBD1	TRBV7-2	TRBJ2-7	many
TGCGCCAGCAGCCGGGGGGACCGAGGCACAGATACGCAGTATTTT	CASSRGDRGTDTQYF	TRBD2	TRBV10-1	TRBJ2-3	many
TGCAGTGCTACCCCCTGGGGGGACACTGAAGCTTTCTTT	CSATPWGDTEAFF	NA	TRBV20-1	TRBJ1-1	many
TGTGCCAGTAGTACCGAGAAACGATGGGAGCAGTACTTC	CASSTEKRWEQYF	NA	TRBV19	TRBJ2-7	many
TGTGCCAGCAGCTTGGACCCGTACTACGAGCAGTACTTC	CASSLDPYYEQYF	NA	TRBV5-6	TRBJ2-7	NA
TGTGCCAGCACCCAATTGGGACTAGCGGGAGTTAAGTACGAGCAGTACTTC	CASTQLGLAGVKYEQYF	TRBD2	TRBV27	TRBJ2-7	many